The 13 T cell receptor beta chains below all came from one sample that was sequenced in a study of blood T cell repertoires in COVID-19. The data were produced by immunoSEQ multiplex PCR, yet TCRdb's version contains in-frame clones alone and is incomplete. The data show approximately 120,000 clones, with 85% to 90% seen just once and roughly 4% held by the top ten. Sequenced sample: peripheral blood. These receptors came from a human donor in a cohort sampled during active COVID-19.

The CDR3 region has the DNA TGTGCCAGCTACAAGGGGGTGAATCAGCCCCAGCATTTT. Translation gives CASYKGVNQPQHF. V is TRBV2 and J is TRBJ1-5, with D maybe TRBD1 (6 bases). The CDR3 extends over 13 amino acids. Trimming stripped 8 bases from V and 4 bases from J, with 12 bases between. The germline V gene has CDR1 SNHLY and CDR2 FYNNEI.

The rearrangement joins TRBV5-4 to TRBJ1-3; D gene unclear. CDR1 is SGHNT and CDR2 is YYREEE in the germline V gene (reference sequence). The CDR3 runs 14 residues. The V gene lost 1 base and the J gene lost 0 bases, with 5 bases spanning the gap. CDR3 coding DNA: TGTGCCAGCAGCTTGTACAGCTCTGGAAACACCATATATTTT. Amino acid sequence: CASSLYSSGNTIYF.

Written as DNA, the CDR3 is TGTGCCAGCAGCTTCTGGCCCCAGCATTTT. Translated: CASSFWPQHF. The rearrangement uses TRBV11-3 and TRBJ1-5; no reliable D call. The CDR3 runs 10 residues. The V gene lost 3 bases and the J gene lost 9 bases, with 3 bases spanning the gap. Germline loops: CDR1 SGHNT, CDR2 YENEEA.

The chain carries TRBV7-3 and TRBJ2-2; 8 nucleotides line up with TRBD2. Germline V gene data show CDR1 as SGHTA and CDR2 as FQGTGA. This CDR3 region has 18 residues. V was clipped by 5 bases and J by 1 base; unmatched bases: 12. This chain's CDR3 is CASSPSPGGPLNTGELFF. The CDR3 coding sequence is TGTGCCAGCAGCCCCTCTCCGGGGGGGCCGCTGAACACCGGGGAGCTGTTTTTT.

The V call is TRBV5-1, the J call TRBJ1-1, with D possibly being TRBD1 (5 bases). In germline, CDR1 is SGHRS, CDR2 YFSETQ. This CDR3 is built from 15 residues. V was cut by 0 bases and J by 3 bases, with 12 bases left in between. The DNA for the CDR3 is TGCGCCAGCAGCTTGGAGCCAGGGTTATACACTGAAGCTTTCTTT. It is translated as CASSLEPGLYTEAFF. The full variable domain, its missing parts supplied by reference TRBV5-1 and TRBJ1-1, is KAGVTQTPRYLIKTRGQQVTLSCSPISGHRSVSWYQQTPGQGLQFLFEYFSETQRNKGNFPGRFSGRQFSNSRSEMNVSTLELGDSALYLCASSLEPGLYTEAFFGQGTRLTVV.

V gene TRBV7-2 combines with J gene TRBJ2-7, with 7 bases matching TRBD2. The germline V gene has CDR1 SGHTA and CDR2 FQGNSA. This CDR3 comprises 13 residues. Unmatched junction bases numbered 4, after V lost 5 bases and J lost 3 bases. The CDR3 region has the DNA TGTGCCAGCAGCAGGGACTACGTCTACGAGCAGTACTTC. Its protein is CASSRDYVYEQYF.

The genes are TRBV11-2 and TRBJ2-1; TRBD2 matches 14 bases. The CDR3 is 16 amino acids. From germline, CDR1 is SGHAT and CDR2 FQNNGV. Unmatched junction bases numbered 6, after V lost 6 bases and J lost 5 bases. CDR3 sequence reads: CASRGLAGEVHNEQFF. The CDR3 DNA sequence: TGTGCCAGCAGGGGACTAGCGGGAGAGGTCCACAATGAGCAGTTCTTC.

This CDR3 is CASSFSTAGMSSYEQYF. The CDR3 DNA reads as TGTGCCAGCAGCTTTTCCACAGCGGGAATGAGCTCCTACGAGCAGTACTTC. The rearrangement links TRBV5-4 to TRBJ2-7; 7 bases agree with TRBD2. V lost 2 bases and J lost 0; bases outside the gene matches: 11. The V gene's germline CDR1 is SGHNT and CDR2 YYREEE (reference sequence). The CDR3 loop spans 17 amino acids.

The chain carries TRBV2 and TRBJ2-5; D is unclear. From germline, CDR1 is SNHLY and CDR2 FYNNEI. The length of the CDR3 is 15 residues. Trimming removed 9 bases from V and 2 bases from J, with 19 bases in between. CDR3 loop: CASYDLRLTQETQYF. Written as DNA, the CDR3 is TGTGCCAGTTATGACCTACGACTGACTCAAGAGACCCAGTACTTC. The full variable domain, completed using reference TRBV2 and TRBJ2-5, is EPEVTQTPSHQVTQMGQEVILRCVPISNHLYFYWYRQILGQKVEFLVSFYNNEISEKSEIFDDQFSVERPDGSNFTLKIRSTKLEDSAMYFCASYDLRLTQETQYFGPGTRLLVL.

The V and J genes are TRBV5-1 and TRBJ2-7, with D maybe TRBD2 (6 bases). The germline V gene encodes CDR1 SGHRS and CDR2 YFSETQ. V was shortened by 0 bases and J by 7 bases, with 11 bases between the two germline ends. This CDR3 is built from 13 residues. CDR3: CASSLGPEGEQYF. The CDR3 nucleotides are TGCGCCAGCAGCTTGGGCCCGGAGGGGGAGCAGTACTTC.

This chain joins TRBV5-1 and TRBJ1-2, with D uncertain. The CDR3 spans 15 residues. Trimming removed 0 bases from V and 4 bases from J, with 13 bases in between. From germline, CDR1 is SGHRS and CDR2 YFSETQ. The CDR3 protein is CASSLVLGVGYGYTF. CDR3 nucleotides: TGCGCCAGCAGCTTGGTTCTCGGGGTCGGCTATGGCTACACCTTC.

This rearrangement joins TRBV6-1 to TRBJ1-2, with TRBD1 matching over 8 bases. Germline V gene sequence: CDR1 MNHNS, CDR2 SASEGT. This CDR3 contains 15 residues. The V gene end was trimmed by 3 bases and the J gene end by 4 bases; junction bases not matched to a gene: 7. DNA for the CDR3: TGTGCCAGCAGTGATCTAGGGACAGGCCTCTATGGCTACACCTTC. Translated: CASSDLGTGLYGYTF.

The V and J genes are TRBV21-1 and TRBJ2-7; TRBD2, the table's D call, lacks a check against the DNA. TRBV21-1 is flagged as a pseudogene. This CDR3 contains 11 residues. The CDR3 region is CASSTVYEQYF. In DNA form, the CDR3 reads TGTGCCAGCAGCACGGTTTACGAGCAGTACTTC.